These T cell receptor beta chains were read from a single sample in a study of T cell responses to AZD1222 COVID-19 vaccine. Using immunoSEQ multiplex PCR, the repertoire was profiled, and TCRdb retains in-frame clones only, with some absent. Of approximately 160,000 clones in the sample, roughly 94% were seen once. This sample comprised peripheral blood, obtained 28 days after the second AZD1222 dose. The receptors originated from an adult who received the AZD1222 COVID-19 vaccine. The CDR3 runs from the conserved cysteine through the conserved F or W.

V: TRBV7-6
J: TRBJ2-7
CDR3: CASSPSESYEQYF

V: TRBV7-2
J: TRBJ2-3
CDR3: CASSLRLRDTQYF

V: TRBV18
J: TRBJ2-1
CDR3: CASSLDYPHEQFF

V: TRBV6-5
J: TRBJ1-6
CDR3: CANSRDSLNSPLHF

V: TRBV18
J: TRBJ2-2
CDR3: CASSPGRVGTGELFF

V: TRBV11-3
J: TRBJ2-5
CDR3: CASSLGEETQYF

V: TRBV29-1
J: TRBJ2-1
CDR3: CSAEGASYNEQFF

V: TRBV27
J: TRBJ1-2
CDR3: CASSYSPSNYGYTF

V: TRBV18
J: TRBJ2-7
CDR3: CASSPDRGTYEQYF

V: TRBV9
J: TRBJ1-2
CDR3: CASRQGMDYGYTF

V: TRBV7-2
J: TRBJ2-3
CDR3: CASRHGPKDTQYF

V: TRBV30
J: TRBJ1-2
CDR3: CAWSLEVVGYTF

V: TRBV6-5
J: TRBJ1-2
CDR3: CASRVAGYGYTF

V: TRBV18
J: TRBJ2-2
CDR3: CASSFTRNDGGELFF

V: TRBV7-9
J: TRBJ1-1
CDR3: CASSLGTEAFF

V: TRBV30
J: TRBJ1-6
CDR3: CAWTTGGAGSPLHF

V: TRBV19
J: TRBJ2-2
CDR3: CASTLDRVGTGELFF

V: TRBV2
J: TRBJ2-7
CDR3: CASSVDREGSAYEQYF

V: TRBV19
J: TRBJ1-3
CDR3: CASSIFGQGSGNTIYF

V: TRBV7-2
J: TRBJ2-2
CDR3: CASSSGQGETGELFF

V: TRBV30
J: TRBJ2-3
CDR3: CAWSLGPRAQYF

V: TRBV5-1
J: TRBJ1-1
CDR3: CASSFDRGTEAFF

V: TRBV5-5
J: TRBJ1-1
CDR3: CASSLSPSSHTEAFF

V: TRBV5-1
J: TRBJ2-3
CDR3: CASSTGRGSTDTQYF

V: TRBV19
J: TRBJ1-5
CDR3: CASTLGERDRGNQPQHF

V: TRBV18
J: TRBJ1-4
CDR3: CASSPNMGEKLFF

V: TRBV2
J: TRBJ2-3
CDR3: CASTIRDRGTDTQYF

V: TRBV27
J: TRBJ2-7
CDR3: CASRDSIGYEQYF

V: TRBV6-2/TRBV6-3
J: TRBJ2-7
CDR3: CASSWGLDYEQYF

V: TRBV27
J: TRBJ2-3
CDR3: CASSPTGLAGSPDTQYF

V: TRBV10-3
J: TRBJ1-3
CDR3: CAISADRPSRNTIYF

V: TRBV19
J: TRBJ1-1
CDR3: CARLCSNTEAFF

V: TRBV28
J: TRBJ2-7
CDR3: CAGARGGAVTYEQYF

V: TRBV6-5
J: TRBJ1-1
CDR3: CASSPGGVRTEAFF

V: TRBV19
J: TRBJ2-2
CDR3: CASTGFGGELFF

V: TRBV9
J: TRBJ2-1
CDR3: CASSVAGGSYNEQFF

V: TRBV5-4
J: TRBJ1-1
CDR3: CASSSQTTPNTEAFF

V: TRBV3-1/TRBV3-2
J: TRBJ2-7
CDR3: CASSQPGLAGGEYF

V: TRBV11-2
J: TRBJ1-2
CDR3: CASSRDGGSSYGYTF

V: TRBV30
J: TRBJ2-2
CDR3: CAWSGDRTSMNTGELFF

V: TRBV28
J: TRBJ1-4
CDR3: CASFRGIHNEKLFF

V: TRBV10-3
J: TRBJ1-1
CDR3: CAISGEMNTEAFF

V: TRBV5-1
J: TRBJ2-2
CDR3: CASSSRPGTSGELFF

V: TRBV7-9
J: TRBJ2-7
CDR3: CASSLGRVGTGGYEQYF

V: TRBV24-1
J: TRBJ2-3
CDR3: CATSPPGTDTQYF

V: TRBV9
J: TRBJ1-4
CDR3: CASSVGTGRGKLFF

V: TRBV3-1/TRBV3-2
J: TRBJ1-2
CDR3: CASSQGQGASGYTF

V: TRBV2
J: TRBJ1-5
CDR3: CASSSTVSNQPQHF

V: TRBV2
J: TRBJ2-1
CDR3: CASTALGERGLDNEQFF

V: TRBV5-1
J: TRBJ2-7
CDR3: CASSWGSSPEQYF

V: TRBV7-2
J: TRBJ1-4
CDR3: CASSLMGRMDEKLFF

V: TRBV5-1
J: TRBJ1-1
CDR3: CASSTQGFVTEAFF